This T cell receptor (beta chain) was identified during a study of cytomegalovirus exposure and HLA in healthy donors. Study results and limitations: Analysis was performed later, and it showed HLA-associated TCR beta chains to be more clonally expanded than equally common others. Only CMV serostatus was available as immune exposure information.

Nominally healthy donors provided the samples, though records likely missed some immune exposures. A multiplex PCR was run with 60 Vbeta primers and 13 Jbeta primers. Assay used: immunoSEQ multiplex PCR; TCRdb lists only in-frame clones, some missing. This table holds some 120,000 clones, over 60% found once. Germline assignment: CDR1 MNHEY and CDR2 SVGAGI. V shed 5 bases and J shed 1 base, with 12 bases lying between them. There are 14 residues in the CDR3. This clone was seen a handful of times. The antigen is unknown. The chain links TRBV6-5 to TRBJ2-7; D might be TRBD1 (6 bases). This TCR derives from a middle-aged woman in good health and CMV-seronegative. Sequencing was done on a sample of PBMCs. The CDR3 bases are TGTGCCAGCAGTCAGGACAGCACATCCTACGAGCAGTACTTC. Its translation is CASSQDSTSYEQYF.